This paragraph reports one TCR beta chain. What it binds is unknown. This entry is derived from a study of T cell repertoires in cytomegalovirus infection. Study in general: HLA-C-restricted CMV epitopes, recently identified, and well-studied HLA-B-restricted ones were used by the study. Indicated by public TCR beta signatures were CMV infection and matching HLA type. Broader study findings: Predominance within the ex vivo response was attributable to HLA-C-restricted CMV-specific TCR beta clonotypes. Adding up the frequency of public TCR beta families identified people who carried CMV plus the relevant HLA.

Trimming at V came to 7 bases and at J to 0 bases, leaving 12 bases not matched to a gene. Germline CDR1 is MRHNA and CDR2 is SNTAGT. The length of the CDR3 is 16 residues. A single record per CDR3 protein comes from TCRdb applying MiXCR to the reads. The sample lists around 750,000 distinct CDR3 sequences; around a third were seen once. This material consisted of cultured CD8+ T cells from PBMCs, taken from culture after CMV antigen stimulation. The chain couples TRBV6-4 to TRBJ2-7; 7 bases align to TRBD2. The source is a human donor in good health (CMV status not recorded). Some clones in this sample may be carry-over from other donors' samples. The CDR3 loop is CASMGGCTDLSYEQYV. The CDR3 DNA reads TGTGCCAGCATGGGGGGGTGCACGGACCTCTCCTACGAGCAGTACGTC.